This T cell receptor beta chain was retrieved from a study of blood T cell repertoires in COVID-19. The CDR3 has 16 amino acids. V gave up 2 bases and J gave up 4 bases; unmatched junction bases: 8. Germline assignment: CDR1 MNHEY and CDR2 SVGAGI. Methods used by the authors: Amplification from reference gene primers served as the basis for estimated nucleated cell counts. Profiled with immunoSEQ multiplex PCR; TCRdb holds only in-frame clones, not every one. The DNA was the basis for D and trimming; V, J and clone size are from that table. This sample has 150,000 to 200,000 clones, with approximately 80% found just once.

The sequenced sample consisted of PBMCs or T cells enriched from blood (not recorded which). This sequence was found in a man in his 70s who had been exposed to COVID-19. The chain recombines TRBV6-5 with TRBJ1-2; 9 positions match TRBD1. The CDR3 nucleotides are TGTGCCAGCAGTTACCACAGGGGGCGTGAGTCCTATGGCTACACCTTC. Translating gives CASSYHRGRESYGYTF.